The 23 T cell receptor beta chains below were found in one sample sequenced in a study of CD8+CD57+ T cells in acquired aplastic anemia. TCR beta VDJ and CDR3 profiling used genomic DNA as template. TCRdb passed the reads through MiXCR, listing each CDR3 protein once. This table has about 220,000 distinct CDR3 sequences, 30% to 40% appearing once. Sequencing input: sorted CD4+, CD8+, or CD8+CD57+ T cells (not recorded which) from PBMCs. Receptors were obtained from a human donor in good health, serving as a control.

The genes are TRBV15 and TRBJ2-5, with 7 bases fitting TRBD2. The CDR3 is made up of 17 amino acids. The germline V gene encodes CDR1 LNHNV and CDR2 YYDKDF (reference sequence). The trim removed 1 base at V and 0 bases at J, leaving 8 bases unmatched. CDR3 residues: CATSRGRAGAYQETQYF. CDR3 coding DNA: TGTGCCACCAGCAGAGGCAGGGCGGGAGCGTACCAAGAGACCCAGTACTTC.

The sample holds many counts of this clonotype. V gene TRBV10-3 combines with J gene TRBJ1-3; D is unresolved. This CDR3 is built from 16 residues. V gave up 3 bases and J gave up 0 bases, with 12 bases separating them. From germline, CDR1 is ENHRY and CDR2 SYGVKD. The CDR3 spells CAISEVQARSGNTIYF. The CDR3 DNA reads as TGTGCCATCAGTGAAGTGCAGGCCCGCTCTGGAAACACCATATATTTT.

The rearrangement joins TRBV24-1 to TRBJ2-3; D may be TRBD1 (6 bases). The DNA end favors TRBJ2-7, so the J call may be wrong. The CDR3 has 16 amino acids. The germline V gene encodes CDR1 KGHDR and CDR2 SFDVKD. CDR3 amino acids: CATSDLRGGRTDTQYF. The CDR3 DNA is TGTGCCACCAGTGATTTGCGAGGGGGTCGCACAGATACGCAGTACTTC.

With respect to this clonotype: This likely comes from a read error, as the CDR3 has no conserved phenylalanine or tryptophan at its end. It is unclear where the CDR3 begins or ends on the DNA, so no DNA is shown, and the CDR3 is as TCRdb lists it. CDR3 sequence: CASSRTANQPQHL. The rearrangement links TRBV19 to TRBJ1-5. 13 amino acids form the CDR3, both terminal residues included. The germline V gene has CDR1 LNHDA and CDR2 SQIVND (reference sequence).

The rearrangement uses TRBV18 and TRBJ1-5, with TRBD1 as a possible D gene (5 bases). The ends were cut back, 2 bases at V and 4 bases at J, with 12 bases in the middle. CDR1 and CDR2 from the germline V gene are KGHSH and LQKENI. The CDR3 length is 15 residues. The CDR3 sequence is CASSPIQGRNQPQHF. CDR3 nucleotide sequence: TGTGCCAGCTCACCAATCCAGGGTAGGAATCAGCCCCAGCATTTT.

This clonotype has a count of ten or more. The chain carries TRBV2 and TRBJ1-2; tentatively, D is TRBD1 (6 bases). Germline V CDR1 and CDR2: SNHLY, FYNNEI. Trimming cost V 5 bases and J 2 bases, with 21 bases left between them. The CDR3 contains 17 residues. Here the CDR3 reads CASSKRAASDSNYGYTF. CDR3 DNA sequence: TGTGCCAGCAGTAAGAGGGCCGCGTCGGACAGCAACTATGGCTACACCTTC.

This clonotype was seen many times. J is TRBJ1-3 and V is TRBV10-3, with D maybe TRBD1 (5 bases). Germline CDR1 reads ENHRY; CDR2 reads SYGVKD. V was pared by 6 bases and J by 0 bases, with 12 bases between. This CDR3 contains 15 residues. The CDR3 DNA follows: TGTGCCATCAGAAGACAGTTAGACTCTGGAAACACCATATATTTT. Translating it yields CAIRRQLDSGNTIYF.

V and J are TRBV7-2 and TRBJ2-7; no reliable D call. Trimming left V 5 bases short and J 5 bases short, with 7 bases between. The CDR3 has 11 amino acids. CDR1 is SGHTA, CDR2 FQGNSA, per germline. CDR3 nucleotides: TGTGCCAGCAGCCCTCAGAACGAGCAGTACTTC. Residues: CASSPQNEQYF. The complete variable domain, with remaining parts taken from reference TRBV7-2 and TRBJ2-7, reads GAGVSQSPSNKVTEKGKDVELRCDPISGHTALYWYRQSLGQGLEFLIYFQGNSAPDKSGLPSDRFSAERTGGSVSTLTIQRTQQEDSAVYLCASSPQNEQYFGPGTRLTVT.

This clonotype was seen a single time. V gene TRBV20-1 combines with J gene TRBJ1-2; 7 positions match TRBD1. The CDR3 extends over 18 amino acids. V lost 2 bases, J lost 1 base, and 16 bases stayed unmatched. From germline, CDR1 is DFQATT and CDR2 SNEGSKA (reference sequence). CDR3 loop: CSARQGDTEASYNYGYTF. CDR3 coding DNA: TGCAGTGCTAGACAGGGGGATACTGAAGCTAGTTATAACTATGGCTACACCTTC.

The V call is TRBV6-1, the J call TRBJ1-1, with no clear D. The CDR3 spans 16 residues. Germline CDR1 is MNHNS and CDR2 is SASEGT. V dropped 7 bases and J dropped 0 bases, with 18 bases sitting between them. CDR3 in amino acids: CASNPNQGFLNTEAFF. The CDR3 bases are TGTGCCAGCAACCCTAATCAAGGGTTCCTGAACACTGAAGCTTTCTTT.

On this clonotype itself: One end of the junction fails to match germline, which may point to a read error. V usage is TRBV5-1 and J usage is TRBJ1-4; maybe TRBD1 (6 bases). In germline, CDR1 is SGHRS, CDR2 YFSETQ. This CDR3 comprises 16 residues. CDR3 DNA sequence: TGCGCCAGCAGTTTGGCCCCACAGGGTGGAGGGGAAAAACTGTTTTTT. It specifies CASSLAPQGGGEKLFF.

This rearrangement joins TRBV25-1 to TRBJ2-2, with a possible D match to TRBD2 (6 bases). The CDR3 has 15 amino acids. Trimming pared 4 bases from V and 3 bases from J, leaving 12 bases between. Germline V gene data show CDR1 as MGHDK and CDR2 as SYGVNS. CDR3 amino acids: CASSGRDFDTGELFF. In DNA form, the CDR3 reads TGTGCCAGCAGTGGCCGGGACTTTGACACCGGGGAGCTGTTTTTT.

On this clonotype itself: The CDR3 ends on some other residue instead of the conserved phenylalanine or tryptophan, so this is likely a read error. This chain links TRBV2 with TRBJ2-7; 9 nucleotides line up with TRBD2. Germline-derived CDR1 and CDR2 are SNHLY and FYNNEI. Trimming took 6 bases from V and 7 from J; bases not matched to a gene: 13. CDR3 size: 15 residues. The CDR3 spells CASRVPGLASLEQYS. CDR3 bases: TGTGCCAGCAGAGTCCCGGGACTAGCTTCCTTGGAGCAGTACTCC.

This clonotype was seen ten or more times. This chain connects TRBV7-6 to TRBJ1-4; 7 nucleotides agree with TRBD1. The ends lost 4 bases at V and 6 bases at J; junction bases unmatched: 5. In germline, CDR1 is SGHVS, CDR2 FNYEAQ. The CDR3 runs to 14 residues. DNA for the CDR3: TGTGCCAGCAGCTCGTGGGACAGTCATGAAAAACTGTTTTTT. Encoded protein: CASSSWDSHEKLFF.

This clonotype was counted ten times or more. This rearrangement joins TRBV12-3 or TRBV12-4 to TRBJ1-5; TRBD1 is a possible D gene (5 bases). The CDR3 runs to 14 residues. V was cut by 7 bases and J by 3 bases, with 13 bases left in between. The CDR3 DNA sequence: TGTGCCAGCAACCTGGGACCGAACAATCAGCCCCAGCATTTT. This encodes CASNLGPNNQPQHF.

This clonotype has at least ten counts. The chain carries TRBV7-9 and TRBJ1-2; maybe TRBD1 (5 bases). Germline assignment: CDR1 SEHNR and CDR2 FQNEAQ (reference sequence). The V and J ends lost 2 bases and 4 bases respectively, with 17 bases between them. The CDR3 length is 16 residues. The chain's CDR3 is CASSLPYRTSIYGYTF. CDR3 nucleotide sequence: TGTGCCAGCAGCTTACCGTACAGGACCTCCATCTATGGCTACACCTTC.

This chain links TRBV20-1 with TRBJ2-7; D unresolved. The CDR3 sequence is 16 residues long. Germline CDR1 DFQATT, CDR2 SNEGSKA (reference sequence). Trimming took 1 base from V and 4 from J, leaving 20 bases between them. The CDR3 DNA follows: TGCAGTGCTAGAGGGATGTTTAGCACAGAGCGTTACGAGCAGTACTTC. Amino acid sequence: CSARGMFSTERYEQYF.

At least ten counts were recorded for this clonotype. The chain joins TRBV12-3 or TRBV12-4 to TRBJ1-5; D is uncertain. CDR3 size: 14 residues. The ends were cut back, 3 bases at V and 3 bases at J, with 9 bases in the middle. The CDR3 protein is CASSFALTNQPQHF. CDR3 sequence (DNA): TGTGCCAGCAGTTTCGCCCTTACCAATCAGCCCCAGCATTTT.

The V and J genes are TRBV29-1 and TRBJ1-4; D is perhaps TRBD1 (6 bases). V lost 4 bases to trimming and J lost 7 bases, with 13 bases between them. The germline gives CDR1 SQVTM, CDR2 ANQGSEA. The CDR3 runs to 13 residues. CDR3 DNA: TGCAGCGTTGCCGACAGGTTGGGTGAAAAACTGTTTTTT. It encodes CSVADRLGEKLFF.

For this clonotype: A much larger clone sits a single nucleotide away, making a read error possible. The rearrangement uses TRBV5-4 and TRBJ1-2; possibly TRBD1 for D (5 bases). The germline V gene encodes CDR1 SGHNT and CDR2 YYREEE (reference sequence). There are 14 residues in the CDR3. V was cut by 4 bases and J by 6 bases, with 16 bases left in between. The CDR3 loop is CASSPMAGTDGYTF. Written as DNA, the CDR3 is TGTGCCAGCAGCCCAATGGCCGGGACGGATGGCTACACCTTC. The full variable domain, with the rest looked up from reference TRBV5-4 and TRBJ1-2, is ETGVTQSPTHLIKTRGQQVTLRCSSQSGHNTVSWYQQALGQGPQFIFQYYREEENGRGNFPPRFSGLQFPNYSSELNVNALELDDSALYLCASSPMAGTDGYTFGSGTRLTVV.

The rearrangement links TRBV30 to TRBJ2-7; 7 bases fit TRBD1. This CDR3 contains 16 residues. V shed 3 bases, J shed 0 bases, and the junction held 11 bases outside the gene matches. CDR1 GTSNPN and CDR2 SVGIG come from the germline V gene (reference sequence). The DNA for the CDR3 is TGTGCCTGGAGGGAAAAAGGGACAGTGGGCTCCTACGAGCAGTACTTC. It yields the protein CAWREKGTVGSYEQYF.

This clonotype was found many times. The V gene is TRBV12-3 or TRBV12-4, the J gene TRBJ2-7, with 12 bases lining up with TRBD1. J gave up 7 bases and V 6 bases, and 4 bases lay outside the gene matches. The CDR3 has 13 residues. In DNA, the CDR3 is TGTGCCAGCAGGGGACAGGGGGCGAGAGAGCAGTACTTC. Amino acids: CASRGQGAREQYF.

In its sample, this clonotype was seen many times. The CDR3 sequence is CASSDPAGGKYEQYF. The CDR3 coding sequence is TGCGCCAGCAGTGATCCCGCGGGAGGGAAGTACGAGCAGTACTTC. The chain employs TRBV10-2 and TRBJ2-7; 9 bases are shared with TRBD2. This CDR3 comprises 15 residues. Germline loops: CDR1 WSHSY, CDR2 SAAADI. The ends lost 3 bases at V and 4 bases at J; junction bases unmatched: 7.